Reported below is one T cell receptor beta chain. The data are from a study of CD8+CD57+ T cells in acquired aplastic anemia. For the study at large: The study obtained an average of around 2.9 ug of DNA from sorted CD4+ and CD8+ cells.

Investigators profiled TCR beta VDJ and CDR3 from genomic DNA template. TCRdb reanalysed the reads using MiXCR and keeps one entry per CDR3 protein. The sample consists of approximately 190,000 distinct CDR3 sequences, approximately 50% of them appearing once. Germline V gene sequence: CDR1 SEHNR, CDR2 FQNEAQ (reference sequence). CDR3 length equals 14 residues. The V gene end was trimmed by 3 bases and the J gene end by 8 bases; junction bases not matched to a gene: 9. Patients chosen for sequencing had shown CD8+CD57+ cell expansion by flow cytometry. Material for sequencing was sorted CD4+, CD8+, or CD8+CD57+ T cells (not recorded which) from PBMCs. The chain has TRBV7-9 and TRBJ1-2; 7 bases line up with TRBD1. This receptor was obtained from a human donor with aplastic anemia. CDR3 sequence: CASSLPTGKDGYTF. In nucleotides, the CDR3 is TGTGCCAGCAGCTTGCCGACAGGGAAAGACGGCTACACCTTC.